The clone carrying this T cell receptor beta chain has more than one count but fewer than ten. Its antigen is unknown. CDR3 size: 13 residues. The V and J ends lost 8 bases and 7 bases respectively, with 12 bases between them. This sample was included in a study of T cells after yellow fever vaccination. Across the whole study: Each low-cell-number fraction was prepared by means of SMART-Seq v4 Ultra Low Input.

For TCR, cDNA came from 5'RACE template switching, which added a universal primer site and UMIs. TCRdb re-analysed the 5' RACE reads in MiXCR, keeping a single row per CDR3 protein. The table lists about 260,000 distinct CDR3 sequences, 13% of them singletons. Whole-study results and caveats: A limited proportion of clonotypes was detected within both the CD4 and CD8 compartments. Most primary-vaccination clones reappeared after the booster (about 97% CD4, roughly 88% CD8).

Sequences were derived from CD4+ T cells sorted from PBMCs, sampled 45 days after the yellow fever booster vaccination. V is TRBV12-3 or TRBV12-4 and J is TRBJ1-6; D not certain. The TCR originated in a man aged 30-40 years who received the YFV17D yellow fever vaccine. The CDR3 DNA follows: TGTGCCAGCGGAATTGGGGTAAATTCACCCCTCCACTTT. As protein: CASGIGVNSPLHF.